This section outlines one T cell receptor (beta chain) sequence together with its context. Its cognate antigen is unknown. CDR3 length: 11 amino acids. CDR1 GTSNPN and CDR2 SVGIG come from the germline V gene (reference sequence). The investigators reverse transcribed all of the isolated RNA, so they sequenced expressed TCRB transcripts. Sequencing was performed with immunoSEQ multiplex PCR; in TCRdb, only in-frame clones are kept and a portion is missing. The sample lists 200,000 to 250,000 clones, 68% occurring once. This specimen belongs to a study of beta chain features in type 1 diabetes. Findings and caveats of the study: In the patient group, naive, central memory and Treg TCRB repertoires seemed more alike than in the healthy donor group. In patients and controls equally, PCR might favor templates that are shorter.

CD45RO/CCR7/CD25/CD127/CD95/CD27 staining was used to isolate CD4+ naive, central memory, regulatory and stem cell-like memory cells by sorting. The clonotype comes from a man aged 25-40 years in good health. The specimen sequenced was naive CD4+ T cells from blood. The V call is TRBV30, the J call TRBJ2-7, with 7 bases identical to TRBD2. The CDR3 DNA follows: TGTGCTAAGCGGCGGGGGAACGAGCAGTACTTC. It codes for CAKRRGNEQYF.